This T cell receptor beta chain was recovered during a study of CXCR3-negative and CXCR3-positive naive CD8 T cells. A word on this clonotype: The antigen is unknown.

The CDR3 runs 15 residues. Germline lookup yields CDR1 SQVTM and CDR2 ANQGSEA. TRB cDNA libraries were made by UMI-labeled 5' RACE. One entry per CDR3 protein, without DNA, is what TCRdb gives after re-calling the 5' RACE reads. This listing includes about 98,000 distinct CDR3 sequences. Study-wide findings and caveats: Diversity ran similarly high across both naive subsets but far lower in memory CD8+ cells. A higher hydrophobicity marked the TRB CDR3s of CXCR3-positive naive cells versus CXCR3-negative naive cells. Naive cells used TRBV-TRBJ genes in much the same way whether CXCR3-negative or CXCR3-positive; memory cells did not.

Sequenced input: naive CXCR3+ CD8+ T cells from blood. Regarding subset: CD45RO-CCR7+CD27+CD95- naive CD8+ T cells expressing CXCR3 (TNR3+). J is TRBJ2-3 and V is TRBV29-1; TCRdb's D call of TRBD1 is untestable without DNA. This TCR derives from a human donor in good health. Some clones in this sample may be carry-over from other donors' samples. This chain's CDR3 is CSVETDRSSTDTQYF.